This TCR beta chain is drawn from a study of blood T cell repertoires in COVID-19. Study-level information: T cells, B-cell-depleted T cells, or PBMCs supplied cDNA or gDNA.

Enrolled through a virtual design, the participants were between 18 and 89 years of age and came from 24 US areas. Self-reported history from a screening survey and questionnaire set each donor's cohort. The authors' processing: Estimated nucleated cell counts came from reference gene primer amplification. The assay was immunoSEQ multiplex PCR, and TCRdb's table has in-frame clones only and misses some. V and J calls and clone size are given by that table; D and trimming were obtained from the DNA. Counted here are hundreds of thousands of clones, around nine tenths occurring once; the ten biggest clones make up 2% to 3%. This clone was detected once. The TCR originated in a man in his 60s who had recovered from COVID-19. Sample: PBMCs or T cells enriched from blood (not recorded which).

The CDR3 region has the DNA TGTGCCTGGAGTGAGCCCAGGGGCTCCTACAATGAGCAGTTCTTC. Amino acids: CAWSEPRGSYNEQFF. V is TRBV30 and J is TRBJ2-1; TRBD1 is a possible D gene (6 bases). The CDR3 covers 15 residues. CDR1 is GTSNPN and CDR2 is SVGIG in the germline V gene (reference sequence). Trimming left V 1 base short and J 0 bases short, with 10 bases between.